A single sample is the source of the 7 T cell receptor beta chains below, sequenced in a study of cytomegalovirus exposure and HLA in healthy donors. With 60 Vbeta and 13 Jbeta primers, the PCR was carried out. Profiled with immunoSEQ multiplex PCR; TCRdb holds only in-frame clones, not every one. The data show 85,000 to 100,000 clones, about 81% seen once. The material sequenced was PBMCs. The receptors originated from a woman between 40 and 55 years old in good health and CMV-seropositive.

This clone has more than one count but fewer than ten. This chain links TRBV30 with TRBJ1-3, with D possibly being TRBD1 (6 bases). The V end lost 0 bases, the J end lost 4 bases, and 13 bases lay between the germline ends. The germline gives CDR1 GTSNPN, CDR2 SVGIG (reference sequence). The CDR3 consists of 15 residues. CDR3 bases: TGTGCCTGGAGTGTACGCAGGGGTAGCGGAAACACCATATATTTT. It specifies CAWSVRRGSGNTIYF.

This clone came up a few times. The V call is TRBV5-6, the J call TRBJ2-7; TRBD1 agrees at 8 bases. Germline CDR1 reads SGHDT; CDR2 reads YYEEEE. The CDR3 extends over 14 amino acids. V dropped 4 bases and J dropped 2; count of bases not matched to a gene: 5. DNA for the CDR3: TGTGCCAGCAGCACCGGGACAGGCGCCTACGAGCAGTACTTC. It specifies CASSTGTGAYEQYF.

This clone was recorded once. The chain is built from TRBV7-8 and TRBJ1-4; 10 bases are a match to TRBD1. CDR1 and CDR2 (germline): SGHVS, FQNEAQ. This CDR3 contains 18 residues. V dropped 0 bases and J dropped 0; count of bases not matched to a gene: 4. CDR3 protein: CASSLAGQGGTTNEKLFF. The CDR3 bases are TGTGCCAGCAGCTTAGCCGGACAGGGGGGAACAACTAATGAAAAACTGTTTTTT.

J is TRBJ2-5 and V is TRBV21-1; whether TRBD1, the table's D call, matches the DNA was not checked. TRBV21-1 is classified as a pseudogene. The CDR3 is made up of 13 amino acids. CDR3 DNA: TGTGCCAGCAGCAAAGAAGGGGAACAGTACGAGTACTTC. Its protein is CASSKEGEQYEYF.

This clone turned up a few times. J is TRBJ1-1 and V is TRBV4-2; no clear D gene. Germline V gene lookup returns CDR1 LGHNA and CDR2 YNFKEQ. The CDR3 has 13 amino acids. V lost 1 base and J 1 base, leaving 4 bases between the germline ends. The chain's CDR3 is CASSQGRNTEAFF. CDR3 DNA sequence: TGTGCCAGCAGCCAAGGCAGGAACACTGAAGCTTTCTTT.

This chain connects TRBV2 to TRBJ1-2; TRBD1 matches 11 bases. Germline lookup yields CDR1 SNHLY and CDR2 FYNNEI. V lost 7 bases and J lost 6; bases outside the gene matches: 4. The CDR3 has 13 amino acids. The CDR3 coding sequence is TGTGCCAGCACCGGGACAGGGGGAAATGGCTACACCTTC. The encoded protein is CASTGTGGNGYTF.

The chain employs TRBV13 and TRBJ2-7, with D unclear. The CDR3 length is 12 residues. Germline lookup yields CDR1 PRHDT and CDR2 FYEKMQ (reference sequence). Between the trimmed V and J ends, which lost 0 bases and 4 bases, there was a span of 4 bases. The CDR3 sequence is CASSLGSYEQYF. Written as DNA, the CDR3 is TGTGCCAGCAGCTTAGGTTCTTACGAGCAGTACTTC.